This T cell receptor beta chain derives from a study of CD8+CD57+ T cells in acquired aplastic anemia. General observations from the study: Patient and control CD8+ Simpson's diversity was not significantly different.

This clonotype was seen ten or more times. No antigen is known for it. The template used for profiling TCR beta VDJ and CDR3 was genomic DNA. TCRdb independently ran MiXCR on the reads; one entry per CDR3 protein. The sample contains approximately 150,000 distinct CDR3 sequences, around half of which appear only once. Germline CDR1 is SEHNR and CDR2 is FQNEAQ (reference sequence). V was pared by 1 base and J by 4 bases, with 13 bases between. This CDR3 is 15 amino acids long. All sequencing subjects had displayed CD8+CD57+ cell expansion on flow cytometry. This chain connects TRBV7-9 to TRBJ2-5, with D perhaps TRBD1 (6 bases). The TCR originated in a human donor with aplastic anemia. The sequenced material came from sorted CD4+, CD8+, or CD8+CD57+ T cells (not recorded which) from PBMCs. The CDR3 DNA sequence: TGTGCCAGCAGCTTAGAACAGGGTGTCGGAGAGACCCAGTACTTC. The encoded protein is CASSLEQGVGETQYF. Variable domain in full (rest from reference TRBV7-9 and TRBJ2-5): DTGVSQNPRHKITKRGQNVTFRCDPISEHNRLYWYRQTLGQGPEFLTYFQNEAQLEKSRLLSDRFSAERPKGSFSTLEIQRTEQGDSAMYLCASSLEQGVGETQYFGPGTRLLVL.